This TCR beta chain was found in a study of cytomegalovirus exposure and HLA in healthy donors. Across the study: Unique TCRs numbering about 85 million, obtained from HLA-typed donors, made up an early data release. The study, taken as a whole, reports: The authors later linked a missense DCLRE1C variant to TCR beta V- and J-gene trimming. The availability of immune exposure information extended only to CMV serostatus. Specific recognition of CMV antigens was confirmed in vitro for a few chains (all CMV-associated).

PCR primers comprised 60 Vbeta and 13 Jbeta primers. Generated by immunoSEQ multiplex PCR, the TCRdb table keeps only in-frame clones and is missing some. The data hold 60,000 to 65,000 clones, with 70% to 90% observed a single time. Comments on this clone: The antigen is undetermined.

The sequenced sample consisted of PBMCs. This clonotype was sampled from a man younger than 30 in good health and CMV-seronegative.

DNA of the CDR3: TGTGCCAGCAGTCCTAGCAGGGGAAACACCGGGGAGCTGTTTTTT. The encoded protein is CASSPSRGNTGELFF. The rearrangement uses TRBV4-2 and TRBJ2-2, with D maybe TRBD1 (6 bases). Trimming took off 6 bases at V and 2 bases at J, with 13 bases between the two ends. Germline V lookup: CDR1 LGHNA, CDR2 YNFKEQ. There are 15 residues in the CDR3.